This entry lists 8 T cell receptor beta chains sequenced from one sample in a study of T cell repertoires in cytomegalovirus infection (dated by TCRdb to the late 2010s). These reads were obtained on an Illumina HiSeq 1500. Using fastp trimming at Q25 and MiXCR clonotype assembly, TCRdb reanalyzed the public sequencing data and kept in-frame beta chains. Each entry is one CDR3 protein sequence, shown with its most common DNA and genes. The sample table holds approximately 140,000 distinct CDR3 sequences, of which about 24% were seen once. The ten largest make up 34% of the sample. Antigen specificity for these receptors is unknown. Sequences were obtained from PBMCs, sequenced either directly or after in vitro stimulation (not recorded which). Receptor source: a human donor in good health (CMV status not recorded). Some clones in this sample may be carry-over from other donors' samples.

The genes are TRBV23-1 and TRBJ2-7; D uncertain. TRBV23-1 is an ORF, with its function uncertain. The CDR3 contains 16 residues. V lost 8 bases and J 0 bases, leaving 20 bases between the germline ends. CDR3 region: CASGTTRPHPSYEQYV. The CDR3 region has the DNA TGCGCCAGCGGAACGACGAGGCCACACCCCTCCTACGAGCAGTACGTC.

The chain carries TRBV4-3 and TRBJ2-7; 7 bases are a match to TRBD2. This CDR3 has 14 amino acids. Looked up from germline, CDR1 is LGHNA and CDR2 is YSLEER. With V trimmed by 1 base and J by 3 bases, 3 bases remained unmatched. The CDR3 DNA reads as TGCGCCAGCAGCCAAGGCCTAGCGGTCTACGAGCAGTACTTC. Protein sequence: CASSQGLAVYEQYF.

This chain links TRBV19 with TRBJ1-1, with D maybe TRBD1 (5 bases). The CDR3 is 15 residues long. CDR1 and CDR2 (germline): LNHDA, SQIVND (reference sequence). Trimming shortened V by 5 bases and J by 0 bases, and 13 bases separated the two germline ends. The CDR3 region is CASSSGRDLNTEAFF. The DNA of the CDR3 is TGTGCCAGTAGTTCCGGCAGGGACCTGAACACTGAAGCTTTCTTT.

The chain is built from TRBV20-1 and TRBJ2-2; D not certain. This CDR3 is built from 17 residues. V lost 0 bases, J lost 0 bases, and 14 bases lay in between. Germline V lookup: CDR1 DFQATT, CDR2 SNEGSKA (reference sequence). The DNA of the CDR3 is TGCAGTGCTAGAGATTTAAGAGGTCCCGCGAACACCGGGGAGCTGTTTTTT. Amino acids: CSARDLRGPANTGELFF.

CDR3 in amino acids: CAASRDNYNEQFF. Here the CDR3 DNA reads TGTGCCGCGAGCAGGGATAATTACAATGAGCAGTTCTTC. The rearrangement links TRBV12-3 or TRBV12-4 to TRBJ2-1, with D perhaps TRBD1 (5 bases). Between the trimmed V and J ends, which lost 11 bases and 4 bases, there was a span of 15 bases. This CDR3 has 13 amino acids.

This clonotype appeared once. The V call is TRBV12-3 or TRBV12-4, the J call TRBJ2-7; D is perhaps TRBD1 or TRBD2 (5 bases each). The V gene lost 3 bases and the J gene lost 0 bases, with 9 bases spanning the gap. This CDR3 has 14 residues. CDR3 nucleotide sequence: TGTGCCAGCAGTTTCTGGGACCGCTCCTACGAGCAGTACTTC. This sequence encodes CASSFWDRSYEQYF.

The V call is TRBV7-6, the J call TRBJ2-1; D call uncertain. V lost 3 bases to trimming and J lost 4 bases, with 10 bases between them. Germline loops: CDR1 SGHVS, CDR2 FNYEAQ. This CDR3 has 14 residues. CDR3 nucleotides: TGTGCCAGCAGCTTGCACGCCGGATACAATGAGCAGTTCTTC. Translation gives CASSLHAGYNEQFF.

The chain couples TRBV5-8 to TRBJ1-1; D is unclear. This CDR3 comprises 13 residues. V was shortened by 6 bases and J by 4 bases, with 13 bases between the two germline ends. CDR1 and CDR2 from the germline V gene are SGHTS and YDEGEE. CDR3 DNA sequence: TGTGCCAGCAAGCCTTCGACGCCCACTGAAGCTTTCTTT. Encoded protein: CASKPSTPTEAFF.